This entry is about one TCR beta chain. Its cognate antigen is unknown. V lost 5 bases and J lost 6, with 17 bases in between. The germline CDR1 and CDR2 sequences are MNHEY and SMNVEV (reference sequence). This CDR3 comprises 14 residues. This sample was included in a study of blood T cells in healthy people across ages. Then a second PCR, running roughly 7 to 11 cycles, was carried out with a sample-barcoded 5' primer and a J-beta primer mix. Unique molecular identifiers of 12 random nucleotides labeled each cDNA. TCRdb used MiXCR to reprocess the 5' RACE reads, holding one entry per CDR3 protein. The data contain around 970,000 distinct CDR3 sequences, roughly 47% of them singletons. Findings and limits, study-wide: Among long-lived donors, naive CD4+ cells were more numerous and diversity higher than in aged donors.

The donors, all healthy, were Caucasians living in Russia, aged roughly 6 to 90. The chain carries TRBV27 and TRBJ2-7, with D maybe TRBD2 (6 bases). The sequenced sample consisted of blood. This TCR came from a woman between 55 and 75 years old in good health. As DNA, the CDR3 is TGTGCCAGCAGTAAACCGGCCGCGGGACCCGAGCAGTACTTC. Amino acid sequence: CASSKPAAGPEQYF.